This T cell receptor (beta chain) was recovered during a study of CD8 T cells in Susac syndrome. Study observations and caveats: It was acknowledged in the study that the number of individuals who were included in its TCR sequencing and HLA analysis was relatively small.

Germline CDR1 is SGHAT and CDR2 is FQNNGV. CDR3 length equals 16 residues. V dropped 5 bases and J dropped 7 bases, with 23 bases sitting between them. RNA totalling about 0.45 to 1 ug underwent reverse transcription with random hexamers. Multiplex immunoSEQ PCR targeted 54 Vbeta and 13 Jbeta TCR beta segments. TCRdb used MiXCR to reprocess the immunoSEQ multiplex PCR reads, holding one entry per CDR3 protein. Among 160,000 or so distinct CDR3 sequences listed, approximately 95% were seen once. With respect to this clonotype: The antigen is unknown.

TCR beta sequencing covered blood CD8+ and CD4+ T cells. This rearrangement joins TRBV11-2 to TRBJ1-2, with a weak D call TRBD1 (5 bases). The source of this sequence is a human donor with multiple sclerosis. Sequencing was carried out using CD4+ T cells from PBMCs. As DNA, the CDR3 is TGTGCCAGCAGCGAAATGGGGTCAGGGTTATTGGGTGGCTACACCTTC. Amino acids: CASSEMGSGLLGGYTF.